The entry below gives a single TCR beta chain sequence along with its context. Its matching antigen is unknown. This entry is derived from a study of T cell repertoires in cytomegalovirus infection. TCRdb independently ran MiXCR on the reads; one entry per CDR3 protein. The sample consists of about 570,000 distinct CDR3 sequences, about 40% of them appearing once. The germline CDR1 and CDR2 sequences are SGHAT and FQNNGV. The CDR3 loop spans 14 amino acids. V gave up 2 bases and J gave up 6 bases; unmatched junction bases: 3. Study outcomes and limitations: Using cumulative public TCR beta family frequency, the authors identified those who carried CMV together with the relevant HLA.

This sequence was found in a human donor in good health (CMV status not recorded). Some clones in this sample may be carry-over from other donors' samples. The sequences come from cultured PBMCs, collected from culture after CMV antigen stimulation. The V and J genes are TRBV11-2 and TRBJ2-7; 11 bases are a match to TRBD2. The CDR3 DNA sequence: TGTGCCAGCAGCTTAAGTAGCGGGAGGGTCGAGCAGTACTTC. Translated, it gives CASSLSSGRVEQYF.